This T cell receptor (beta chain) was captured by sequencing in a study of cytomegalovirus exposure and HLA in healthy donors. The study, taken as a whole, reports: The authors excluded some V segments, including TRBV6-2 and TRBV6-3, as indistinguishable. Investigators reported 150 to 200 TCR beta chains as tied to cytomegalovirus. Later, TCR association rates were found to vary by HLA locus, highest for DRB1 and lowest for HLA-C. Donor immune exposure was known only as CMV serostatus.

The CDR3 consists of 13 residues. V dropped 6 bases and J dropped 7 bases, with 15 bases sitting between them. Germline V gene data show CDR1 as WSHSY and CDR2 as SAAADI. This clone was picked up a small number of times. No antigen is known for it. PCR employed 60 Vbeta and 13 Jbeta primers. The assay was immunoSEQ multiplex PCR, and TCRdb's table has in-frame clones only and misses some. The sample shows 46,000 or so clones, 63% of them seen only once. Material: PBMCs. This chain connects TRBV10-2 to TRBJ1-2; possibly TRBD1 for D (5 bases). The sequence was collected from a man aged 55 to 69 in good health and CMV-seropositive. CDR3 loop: CASRSDGGGGYTF. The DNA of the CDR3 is TGCGCCAGCAGGTCGGACGGCGGGGGTGGCTACACCTTC.